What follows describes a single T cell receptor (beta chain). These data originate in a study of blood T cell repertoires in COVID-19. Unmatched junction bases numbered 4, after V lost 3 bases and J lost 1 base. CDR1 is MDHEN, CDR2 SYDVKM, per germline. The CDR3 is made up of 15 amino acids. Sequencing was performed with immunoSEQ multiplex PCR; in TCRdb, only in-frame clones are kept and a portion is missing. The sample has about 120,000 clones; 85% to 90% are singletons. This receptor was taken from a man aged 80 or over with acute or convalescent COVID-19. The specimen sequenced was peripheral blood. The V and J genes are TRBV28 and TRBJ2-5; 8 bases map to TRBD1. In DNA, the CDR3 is TGTGCCAGCAGTTTCAGGGGGCGAGTCCAAGAGACCCAGTACTTC. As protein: CASSFRGRVQETQYF.